This TCR beta chain was identified during a study of blood T cell repertoires in COVID-19. It was during active infection that Seattle patients were enrolled and then longitudinally followed. The assay was immunoSEQ multiplex PCR, and TCRdb's table has in-frame clones only and misses some. The repertoire holds approximately 300,000 clones, 85% to 90% seen once, with approximately 10% in the top ten. V was pared by 2 bases and J by 9 bases, with 5 bases of the junction left unmatched. Germline loops: CDR1 MNHEY, CDR2 SVGAGI. This CDR3 has 15 amino acids. The TCR sequence derives from a woman in her twenties or thirties with COVID-19, enrolled during active disease. The sequencing input was peripheral blood. The genes are TRBV6-5 and TRBJ2-1; TRBD2 matches 12 bases. In nucleotides, the CDR3 is TGTGCCAGCAGTTACAAGACTAGCGGGAGTAGTGAGCAGTTCTTC. Residues: CASSYKTSGSSEQFF.